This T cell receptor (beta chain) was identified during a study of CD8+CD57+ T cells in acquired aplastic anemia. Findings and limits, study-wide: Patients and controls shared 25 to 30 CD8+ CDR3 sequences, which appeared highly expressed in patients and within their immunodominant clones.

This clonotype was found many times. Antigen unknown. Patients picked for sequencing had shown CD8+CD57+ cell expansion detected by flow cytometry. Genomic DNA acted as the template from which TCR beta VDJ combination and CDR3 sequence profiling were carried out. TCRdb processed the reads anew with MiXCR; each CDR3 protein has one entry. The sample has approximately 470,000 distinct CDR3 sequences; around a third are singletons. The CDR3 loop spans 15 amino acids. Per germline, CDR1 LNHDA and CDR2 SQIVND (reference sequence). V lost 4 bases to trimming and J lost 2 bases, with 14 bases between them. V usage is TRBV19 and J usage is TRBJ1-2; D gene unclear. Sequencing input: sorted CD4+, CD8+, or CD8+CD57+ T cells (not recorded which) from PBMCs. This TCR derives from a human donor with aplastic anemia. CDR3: CASSRERTYNYGYTF. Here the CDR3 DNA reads TGTGCCAGTAGTAGAGAAAGGACCTACAACTATGGCTACACCTTC. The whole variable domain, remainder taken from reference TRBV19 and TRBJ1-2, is DGGITQSPKYLFRKEGQNVTLSCEQNLNHDAMYWYRQDPGQGLRLIYYSQIVNDFQKGDIAEGYSVSREKKESFPLTVTSAQKNPTAFYLCASSRERTYNYGYTFGSGTRLTVV.